Below are 30 T cell receptor beta chains sequenced from a single sample in a study of blood T cell repertoires in COVID-19. The repertoire was sequenced with immunoSEQ multiplex PCR; TCRdb's copy has only in-frame clones and lacks some. The profile shows about 310,000 clones, around 85% of them singletons. Material for sequencing was PBMCs or T cells enriched from blood (not recorded which). The source is a man aged 25 to 40 who had recovered from COVID-19.

J is TRBJ1-5 and V is TRBV4-2; 9 bases match TRBD1. CDR1 and CDR2 (germline): LGHNA, YNFKEQ. The CDR3 runs to 15 residues. J gave up 1 base and V 6 bases, and 4 bases lay outside the gene matches. For the CDR3, the DNA is TGTGCCAGCAGTCTAGGGACAGGGAGCAATCAGCCCCAGCATTTT. As protein: CASSLGTGSNQPQHF.

The chain recombines TRBV15 with TRBJ1-1; D is perhaps TRBD1 (6 bases). The germline CDR1 and CDR2 sequences are LNHNV and YYDKDF (reference sequence). This CDR3 region has 16 residues. The V end was cut by 1 base, the J end by 0 bases, with 12 bases between. In nucleotides, the CDR3 is TGTGCCACCAGCAGAGTTGCAGGGGAGATGAACACTGAAGCTTTCTTT. Protein sequence: CATSRVAGEMNTEAFF.

The chain employs TRBV2 and TRBJ2-2; D call uncertain. The CDR3 is 15 amino acids. V was pared by 7 bases and J by 1 base, with 13 bases between. Germline assignment: CDR1 SNHLY and CDR2 FYNNEI. CDR3 in DNA: TGTGCCAGCACTATCATTGTCGGGAACACCGGGGAGCTGTTTTTT. Protein: CASTIIVGNTGELFF.

This clone appeared a few times. The chain employs TRBV7-9 and TRBJ1-6; D uncertain. The V and J ends lost 2 bases and 10 bases respectively, with 15 bases between them. There are 15 residues in the CDR3. The germline CDR1 and CDR2 sequences are SEHNR and FQNEAQ (reference sequence). The CDR3 DNA reads as TGTGCCAGCAGCTTATCTGGCTCTTCGGGATCACCCCTCCACTTT. Protein product: CASSLSGSSGSPLHF.

V gene TRBV28 combines with J gene TRBJ1-4, with unresolved D. Trimming removed 7 bases at V and 8 bases at J, with 11 bases between. The germline CDR1 and CDR2 sequences are MDHEN and SYDVKM. This CDR3 has 12 residues. For the CDR3, the DNA is TGTGCCAGCACGGTGTCGGAGGAAAAACTGTTTTTT. It codes for CASTVSEEKLFF.

The rearrangement uses TRBV19 and TRBJ2-4, with 8 nucleotides matching TRBD1. With 9 bases clipped from V and 4 bases from J, the junction kept 8 bases outside the gene matches. CDR1 is LNHDA and CDR2 is SQIVND in the germline V gene (reference sequence). The CDR3 sequence is 14 residues long. CDR3 region: CASKDRAGKNIQYF. CDR3 in DNA: TGTGCCAGCAAGGACAGGGCGGGTAAAAACATTCAGTACTTC. Full variable domain (remainder filled in from reference TRBV19 and TRBJ2-4): DGGITQSPKYLFRKEGQNVTLSCEQNLNHDAMYWYRQDPGQGLRLIYYSQIVNDFQKGDIAEGYSVSREKKESFPLTVTSAQKNPTAFYLCASKDRAGKNIQYFGAGTRLSVL.

This rearrangement joins TRBV12-5 to TRBJ2-7; TRBD1 is a possible D gene (6 bases). CDR1 is LGHNT, CDR2 FRNRAP, per germline. This CDR3 spans 15 amino acids. V was trimmed by 6 bases and J by 3 bases, leaving 18 bases between them. CDR3 in amino acids: CASGKGTLKSYEQYF. CDR3 nucleotides: TGTGCTAGTGGGAAAGGGACACTCAAGAGCTACGAGCAGTACTTC.

The rearrangement uses TRBV3-1 (or the pseudogene TRBV3-2) and TRBJ2-5, with D possibly matching TRBD2 (5 bases). In germline, CDR1 is LGHDT, CDR2 YNNKEL (reference sequence). Trimming pared 5 bases from V and 5 bases from J, leaving 12 bases between. There are 13 residues in the CDR3. CDR3 region: CASSGRGSETQYF. Written as DNA, the CDR3 is TGTGCCAGCAGCGGGAGAGGATCGGAGACCCAGTACTTC.

This chain connects TRBV4-1 to TRBJ2-4, with 7 bases that match TRBD1. Germline V CDR1 and CDR2: MGHRA, YSYEKL. This CDR3 has 16 residues. V gave up 0 bases and J gave up 1 base; unmatched junction bases: 3. CDR3 nucleotides: TGCGCCAGCAGCCAAGAAAAGGGGGCGGCCAAAAACATTCAGTACTTC. Its protein product is CASSQEKGAAKNIQYF.

The chain carries TRBV25-1 and TRBJ2-6; tentative D call: TRBD1 (7 bases). V gave up 6 bases and J gave up 0 bases, with 12 bases separating them. This CDR3 is built from 16 residues. CDR1 MGHDK and CDR2 SYGVNS come from the germline V gene. Written as DNA, the CDR3 is TGTGCCAGCAGCCGCGGGACAGCCTCTGGGGCCAACGTCCTGACTTTC. This sequence encodes CASSRGTASGANVLTF.

The chain is built from TRBV7-6 and TRBJ1-6, with D possibly matching TRBD1 (6 bases). CDR3 length: 13 residues. Trimming took off 4 bases at V and 8 bases at J, with 9 bases between the two ends. From germline, CDR1 is SGHVS and CDR2 FNYEAQ. CDR3 in amino acids: CASSSRQDSPLHF. CDR3 nucleotides: TGTGCCAGCAGCTCCCGACAGGATTCACCCCTCCACTTT.

The J gene is TRBJ2-2, the V gene TRBV27, with TRBD1 matching over 7 bases. The CDR3 extends over 15 amino acids. The V gene's germline CDR1 is MNHEY and CDR2 SMNVEV (reference sequence). V shed 5 bases and J 4 bases; nucleotides not matched to a gene: 7. The DNA for the CDR3 is TGTGCCAGCAGTCCCGGGACAGAGATCACCGGGGAGCTGTTTTTT. Protein sequence: CASSPGTEITGELFF.

In its sample, this clone was seen a few times. The chain combines TRBV30 with TRBJ1-6, with 8 bases lining up with TRBD1. V trimming: 3 bases; J trimming: 7 bases; junction bases outside the gene matches: 8. The CDR3 is made up of 15 amino acids. Per germline, CDR1 GTSNPN and CDR2 SVGIG (reference sequence). CDR3 bases: TGTGCCTGGAGGGAGGGACAGGTGGTGAATTCACCCCTCCACTTT. As protein: CAWREGQVVNSPLHF.

V and J are TRBV24-1 and TRBJ1-1; weak D call: TRBD1 (6 bases). Between the trimmed V and J ends, which lost 5 bases and 5 bases, there was a span of 11 bases. CDR3 length: 13 amino acids. Germline V gene data show CDR1 as KGHDR and CDR2 as SFDVKD. For the CDR3, the DNA is TGTGCCACCAGTGCTACAGGGCCAACTGAAGCTTTCTTT. Protein: CATSATGPTEAFF.

The rearrangement uses TRBV6-5 and TRBJ1-2; 9 nucleotides match TRBD1. The trim removed 5 bases at V and 8 bases at J, leaving 3 bases unmatched. The CDR3 is 12 amino acids. Germline CDR1 and CDR2: MNHEY and SVGAGI. The CDR3 region has the DNA TGTGCCAGCAGTCAACAGGGGGCAGGCTACACCTTC. Translated, it gives CASSQQGAGYTF.

The chain links TRBV7-3 to TRBJ2-5; 8 bases are a match to TRBD1. CDR3 length: 14 amino acids. The J segment lost 5 bases and the V segment lost 5 bases, leaving 7 bases of the junction unmatched. Germline CDR1 reads SGHTA; CDR2 reads FQGTGA. The CDR3 coding sequence is TGTGCCAGCAGCCCCAGGGGGCGCGGGGAGACCCAGTACTTC. It is translated as CASSPRGRGETQYF.

The rearrangement uses TRBV5-4 and TRBJ2-4; D may be TRBD1 (5 bases). V shed 4 bases and J shed 8 bases, with 10 bases lying between them. From germline, CDR1 is SGHNT and CDR2 YYREEE (reference sequence). The CDR3 is 12 residues long. DNA of the CDR3: TGTGCCAGCAGCGCCCAAGGGGACATTCAGTACTTC. This sequence encodes CASSAQGDIQYF.

The chain joins TRBV5-6 to TRBJ2-1; TRBD2 matches 7 bases. This CDR3 has 17 amino acids. Germline CDR1 SGHDT, CDR2 YYEEEE. Trimming removed 4 bases from V and 7 bases from J; junction bases left unmatched: 17. The CDR3 DNA follows: TGTGCCAGCAGCCTGCTTGGAGGCGGGGGTTATAGGAATGAGCAGTTCTTC. Its translation: CASSLLGGGGYRNEQFF. Using reference TRBV5-6 and TRBJ2-1 for the parts outside the CDR3, the full variable domain is DAGVTQSPTHLIKTRGQQVTLRCSPKSGHDTVSWYQQALGQGPQFIFQYYEEEERQRGNFPDRFSGHQFPNYSSELNVNALLLGDSALYLCASSLLGGGGYRNEQFFGPGTRLTVL.

The chain recombines TRBV5-1 with TRBJ2-2, with unresolved D. CDR1 SGHRS and CDR2 YFSETQ come from the germline V gene. CDR3 length: 13 residues. Trimming left V 3 bases short and J 6 bases short, with 9 bases between. The CDR3 bases are TGCGCCAGCAGCTGGGTGAGCGCCGGGGAGCTGTTTTTT. It yields the protein CASSWVSAGELFF.

This clone was counted once. This chain uses TRBV2 with TRBJ1-2; D is perhaps TRBD1 (5 bases). CDR1 is SNHLY and CDR2 is FYNNEI in the germline V gene. Trimming cost V 6 bases and J 4 bases, with 18 bases left between them. This CDR3 spans 15 amino acids. The CDR3 DNA reads TGTGCCAGCAGGGTTAGTCTCACGGACATCTATGGCTACACCTTC. It is translated as CASRVSLTDIYGYTF.

The V gene is TRBV11-2, the J gene TRBJ1-2; weak D call: TRBD1 (5 bases). The length of the CDR3 is 15 residues. Trimming took 3 bases from V and 2 from J, leaving 13 bases between them. CDR1 and CDR2 from the germline V gene are SGHAT and FQNNGV. The CDR3 spells CASSLGDSPNYGYTF. The CDR3 region has the DNA TGTGCCAGCAGCTTGGGGGACTCCCCAAACTATGGCTACACCTTC.

The chain combines TRBV5-6 with TRBJ2-7; D uncertain. This CDR3 comprises 12 residues. V lost 0 bases to trimming and J lost 5 bases, with 6 bases between them. The germline V gene has CDR1 SGHDT and CDR2 YYEEEE. CDR3 amino acids: CASSLVSNEQYF. The CDR3 DNA reads as TGTGCCAGCAGCTTGGTATCTAACGAGCAGTACTTC.

Only one count was recorded for this clone. V and J are TRBV11-2 and TRBJ2-2; the match to TRBD1 covers 7 bases. Trimming removed 0 bases from V and 7 bases from J; junction bases left unmatched: 5. Germline V lookup: CDR1 SGHAT, CDR2 FQNNGV. The CDR3 is made up of 15 amino acids. CDR3 residues: CASSLDTGAYGELFF. CDR3 nucleotide sequence: TGTGCCAGCAGCTTAGATACAGGGGCATACGGGGAGCTGTTTTTT.

This rearrangement joins TRBV5-5 to TRBJ2-3; 9 positions match TRBD1. Germline V gene lookup returns CDR1 SGHKS and CDR2 YYEKEE (reference sequence). This CDR3 spans 17 amino acids. J lost 3 bases, V lost 2 bases, and 10 bases had no gene match. CDR3 bases: TGTGCCAGCAGCTTCACTACCGGGACAGGGTTTACAGATACGCAGTATTTT. Translated: CASSFTTGTGFTDTQYF.

About this clone: The sample contains more than one DNA sequence encoding this CDR3. This chain joins TRBV7-2 and TRBJ1-1; TRBD1 agrees at 7 bases. With V trimmed by 4 bases and J by 2 bases, 4 bases remained unmatched. CDR3 length: 14 amino acids. Germline V gene sequence: CDR1 SGHTA, CDR2 FQGNSA. CDR3 region: CASSYGTANTEAFF. The DNA for the CDR3 is TGTGCCAGCAGCTACGGGACAGCTAACACTGAAGCTTTCTTT.

This clone was picked up a small number of times. This chain joins TRBV7-3 and TRBJ2-1, with 10 bases identical to TRBD1. Germline assignment: CDR1 SGHTA and CDR2 FQGTGA. This CDR3 has 15 amino acids. V shed 5 bases and J 2 bases; nucleotides not matched to a gene: 3. The CDR3 here is CASSLGQGAYNEQFF. The CDR3 nucleotides read TGTGCCAGCAGCCTAGGACAGGGGGCCTACAATGAGCAGTTCTTC.

V gene TRBV19 combines with J gene TRBJ1-5; 7 nucleotides line up with TRBD1. The CDR3 length is 15 residues. Unmatched junction bases numbered 7, after V lost 6 bases and J lost 2 bases. The germline gives CDR1 LNHDA, CDR2 SQIVND (reference sequence). The CDR3 bases are TGTGCCAGTAGAAGGACAGGAGAGGGCAATCAGCCCCAGCATTTT. It yields the protein CASRRTGEGNQPQHF. Filled out from reference TRBV19 and TRBJ1-5, the complete variable domain reads DGGITQSPKYLFRKEGQNVTLSCEQNLNHDAMYWYRQDPGQGLRLIYYSQIVNDFQKGDIAEGYSVSREKKESFPLTVTSAQKNPTAFYLCASRRTGEGNQPQHFGDGTRLSIL.

J is TRBJ1-6 and V is TRBV5-5; 8 bases are a match to TRBD1. Germline CDR1 and CDR2: SGHKS and YYEKEE (reference sequence). With 2 bases clipped from V and 1 base from J, the junction kept 8 bases outside the gene matches. The CDR3 has 18 residues. CDR3 coding DNA: TGTGCCAGCAGCTTCGGGACAGGTGGGGTATCCTATAATTCACCCCTCCACTTT. Its translation is CASSFGTGGVSYNSPLHF.

The rearrangement links TRBV7-9 to TRBJ2-5; a weak D match, TRBD1 (6 bases). Trimming cost V 5 bases and J 3 bases, with 16 bases left between them. The germline V gene has CDR1 SEHNR and CDR2 FQNEAQ (reference sequence). The CDR3 sequence is 15 residues long. CDR3 coding DNA: TGTGCCAGCAGCCCCAGGGGCTCCGAGGAAGAGACCCAGTACTTC. Amino acid sequence: CASSPRGSEEETQYF.

The V call is TRBV9, the J call TRBJ1-1; D might be TRBD1 (6 bases). The germline CDR1 and CDR2 sequences are SGDLS and YYNGEE. Trimming removed 4 bases from V and 0 bases from J, with 7 bases in between. The length of the CDR3 is 13 residues. The CDR3 sequence is CASSTGMNTEAFF. The CDR3 region has the DNA TGTGCCAGCAGCACAGGGATGAACACTGAAGCTTTCTTT. The variable domain in full, with the rest retrieved from reference TRBV9 and TRBJ1-1, is DSGVTQTPKHLITATGQRVTLRCSPRSGDLSVYWYQQSLDQGLQFLIQYYNGEERAKGNILERFSAQQFPDLHSELNLSSLELGDSALYFCASSTGMNTEAFFGQGTRLTVV.